The present entry profiles one T cell receptor (beta chain) with its context. In its sample, this clonotype was seen a few times. The antigen it recognizes is unknown. One base away there is no much larger clone; base qualities are not given. Including the terminal cysteine and phenylalanine, the CDR3 comprises 15 residues. CDR3 DNA only is kept here, 45 bases in frame from base 1. V is trimmed back by 1 base and J by 6 bases, and the junction contains 6 bases that no gene match accounts for. Based on the germline V gene (reference sequence), the CDR1 and CDR2 sequences are LNHNV and YYDKDF. This record belongs to a study of post-analysis software for immune sequencing data (dated by TCRdb to 2014 to 2015). The study in broad terms: The recorded disease courses included relapsing-remitting, secondary progressive and progressive-relapsing multiple sclerosis, and some patients had no subtype annotation. Patient repertoires were compared against roughly 11 previously published healthy control repertoires from donors aged roughly 6 to 25 years. A subset of samples was prepared in parallel using single-end sample barcoding, then pooled and co-amplified after Illumina adapter ligation. Findings and caveats that apply to the study as a whole: Strong co-clustering of samples prepared in the same batch was shown by direct clustering with F measure, prompting a batch-effect correction. The control group was slightly older than the multiple sclerosis patient group. Multiple sclerosis patients had significantly lower normalized Chao1 diversity than controls, a result that suggests substantial peripheral T-cell clonal expansion. Significantly higher frequencies in patients than in controls were found for a few TRBV segments, including TRBV5-6, TRBV5-1 and TRBV20-1.

TCR beta repertoires were profiled from peripheral blood of about a dozen young patients with multiple sclerosis to demonstrate the VDJtools post-analysis software. The multiple sclerosis patients were children and adolescents ranging in age from 6 to 15 years. Library creation used PCR. TCRdb lists the instrument as Illumina HiSeq 2500. To reduce PCR and sequencing biases, unique molecular identifiers were incorporated into the TCR beta cDNA libraries. Some 500,000 cDNA molecules were obtained for every 1 to 10 million input T cells, so each molecule roughly corresponded to one T cell. Patient libraries were prepared and sequenced with the same protocol used for the earlier healthy control dataset. Within a given batch, samples were prepared together, multiplexed and sequenced on the same HiSeq lane. The original methods were these. MIGEC handled the raw barcoded reads, throwing out single-read molecular identifier groups before consensus assembly and CDR3 extraction. Clonotype tables were post-analysed with VDJtools, and diversity was normalized by down-sampling all datasets to the smallest sample size. In repertoire overlap clustering, CDR3 amino acid sequences, but not nucleotide sequences, were matched to correct batch-related cross-sample contamination. TCRdb reanalyzed the raw reads on its own, using fastp at Q25 for trimming and MiXCR for clone calling, and kept in-frame beta chains. Rows are combined by CDR3 protein, so each entry shows the most common genes and DNA. The V and J calls follow TCRdb's processing rather than the paper's. Present in this sample are hundreds of thousands of distinct CDR3 sequences, roughly 27% of which were seen just once. The ten largest make up roughly 0.53% of the sample.

This chain is built from TRBV15 and TRBJ2-3; 8 bases in the middle match TRBD1. The sequence derives from a girl between 5 and 17 years old with multiple sclerosis. Sequenced input: blood. This receptor carries the CDR3 CATSRGDRGRDTQYF. Read as DNA, the sequence is TGTGCCACCAGCAGAGGAGACAGGGGAAGGGATACGCAGTATTTT.